A single sample is the source of the 11 T cell receptor beta chains below, sequenced in a study of blood T cell repertoires in COVID-19. This table comes from immunoSEQ multiplex PCR, and its TCRdb copy is limited to in-frame clones, with some not included. This sample has some 150,000 clones; 84% occur once, and the top ten carry around 7.6%. The sample consisted of peripheral blood. These receptors all stem from a man aged 35 to 55 who had recovered from COVID-19.

CDR3: CASSQETQNSPLHF. As DNA, the CDR3 is TGTGCCAGCAGCCAAGAAACACAAAATTCACCCCTCCACTTT. The rearrangement links TRBV14 to TRBJ1-6; D gene uncertain. The CDR3 length is 14 residues. Trimming stripped 0 bases from V and 7 bases from J, with 7 bases between. The germline V gene has CDR1 SGHDN and CDR2 FVKESK.

The rearrangement joins TRBV21-1 to TRBJ2-7; the D segment call TRBD2 is taken from the table without a DNA check. TRBV21-1 is assigned pseudogene status. The CDR3 consists of 15 residues. The CDR3 spells CASSKRSGRWGEQYF. CDR3 sequence (DNA): TGTGCCAGCAGCAAAAGGAGCGGGAGATGGGGCGAGCAGTACTTC.

This clone was counted only a few times. The chain carries TRBV7-9 and TRBJ1-2; D gene ambiguous. CDR1 and CDR2 from the germline V gene are SEHNR and FQNEAQ (reference sequence). There are 12 residues in the CDR3. Trimming removed 1 base from V and 5 bases from J, with 5 bases in between. The CDR3 is CASSLGGYGYTF. The CDR3 DNA sequence: TGTGCCAGCAGCTTAGGAGGGTATGGCTACACCTTC. Together with reference TRBV7-9 and TRBJ1-2, the CDR3 gives the full variable domain: DTGVSQNPRHKITKRGQNVTFRCDPISEHNRLYWYRQTLGQGPEFLTYFQNEAQLEKSRLLSDRFSAERPKGSFSTLEIQRTEQGDSAMYLCASSLGGYGYTFGSGTRLTVV.

V and J are TRBV10-1 and TRBJ1-1; 7 nucleotides match TRBD1. This CDR3 has 17 amino acids. V lost 3 bases to trimming and J lost 2 bases; unmatched junction nucleotides: 12. Germline values: CDR1 WNHNN, CDR2 SYGVQD (reference sequence). CDR3 in amino acids: CASSDHTEGQVNTEAFF. The DNA of the CDR3 is TGCGCCAGCAGTGACCACACAGAAGGACAGGTCAACACTGAAGCTTTCTTT.

This chain links TRBV2 with TRBJ1-4; D call uncertain. Trimming pared 7 bases from V and 5 bases from J, leaving 17 bases between. CDR1 and CDR2 from the germline V gene are SNHLY and FYNNEI. The CDR3 covers 15 residues. CDR3 residues: CASKTNQVLNEKLFF. The DNA for the CDR3 is TGTGCCAGCAAGACCAACCAGGTTTTAAATGAAAAACTGTTTTTT.

This clone occurred once. Just one base apart from a much larger clone, this may be a read error. The chain joins TRBV28 to TRBJ1-5; 9 bases are a match to TRBD1. Per germline, CDR1 MDHEN and CDR2 SYDVKM. This CDR3 comprises 16 residues. V was clipped by 6 bases and J by 2 bases; unmatched bases: 8. CDR3 sequence reads: CASRGAGTGRNQPQHF. The CDR3 DNA follows: TGTGCCAGCAGGGGGGCTGGGACAGGGCGCAATCAGCCCCAGCATTTT. Together with reference TRBV28 and TRBJ1-5, the CDR3 gives the full variable domain: DVKVTQSSRYLVKRTGEKVFLECVQDMDHENMFWYRQDPGLGLRLIYFSYDVKMKEKGDIPEGYSVSREKKERFSLILESASTNQTSMYLCASRGAGTGRNQPQHFGDGTRLSIL.

The rearrangement links TRBV4-3 to TRBJ2-5; D might be TRBD2 (5 bases). There are 14 residues in the CDR3. V lost 0 bases, J lost 4 bases, and 9 bases lay in between. CDR1 LGHNA and CDR2 YSLEER come from the germline V gene. The CDR3 is CASSQDLGGETQYF. As DNA, the CDR3 is TGCGCCAGCAGCCAAGATCTTGGAGGAGAGACCCAGTACTTC.

This sequence joins TRBV6-2 or TRBV6-3 and TRBJ2-1, with D uncertain. Germline loops: CDR1 MNHEY, CDR2 SVGEGT. Trimming cost V 4 bases and J 13 bases, with 14 bases left between them. The CDR3 has 12 residues. CDR3 residues: CASSSLARSQFF. CDR3 DNA: TGTGCCAGCAGTTCCTTAGCAAGGAGCCAGTTCTTC.

This chain links TRBV6-5 with TRBJ1-1, with 11 bases aligning to TRBD1. CDR3 length equals 13 residues. The trim removed 11 bases at V and 5 bases at J, leaving 7 bases unmatched. Germline CDR1 is MNHEY and CDR2 is SVGAGI. The CDR3 nucleotides read TGTGCCGTACCCGGGACAGGGGGTACTGAAGCTTTCTTT. Encoded protein: CAVPGTGGTEAFF.

J is TRBJ2-3 and V is TRBV6-6, with D perhaps TRBD1 (5 bases). Germline assignment: CDR1 MNHNY and CDR2 SVGAGI (reference sequence). The CDR3 is 13 amino acids. With 7 bases removed from V and 8 bases from J, the gap between germline ends came to 16 bases. For the CDR3, the DNA is TGTGCCAGCAAGGGGCAGAGCAGTCCTACGCAGTATTTT. It is translated as CASKGQSSPTQYF.

V is TRBV7-8 and J is TRBJ2-7; 11 bases align to TRBD2. Germline CDR1 reads SGHVS; CDR2 reads FQNEAQ. The CDR3 has 16 amino acids. The V segment lost 2 bases and the J segment 9 bases; nucleotides outside the gene matches: 12. The CDR3 DNA reads TGTGCCAGCAGCTTATGGTTAGCGGGAGGGCCAATCCGGCAGTACTTC. Protein product: CASSLWLAGGPIRQYF.